The 30 T cell receptor beta chains below all came from one sample that was sequenced in a study of blood T cell repertoires in COVID-19. Profiled with immunoSEQ multiplex PCR; TCRdb holds only in-frame clones, not every one. The sample includes around 250,000 clones, more than 65% of them seen just once. Input material: peripheral blood. The receptor source for this set is a woman under 30 with acute or convalescent COVID-19.

The chain uses TRBV28 and TRBJ1-5; D not resolved. Germline values: CDR1 MDHEN, CDR2 SYDVKM. With 2 bases removed from V and 3 bases from J, the gap between germline ends came to 2 bases. CDR3 size: 12 residues. The DNA for the CDR3 is TGTGCCAGCAGTTTACTCAATCAGCCCCAGCATTTT. It encodes CASSLLNQPQHF.

This clone was seen just once. The chain combines TRBV5-1 with TRBJ2-3; 9 bases are a match to TRBD2. CDR3 length: 16 amino acids. V lost 0 bases and J lost 4; bases outside the gene matches: 6. Germline lookup yields CDR1 SGHRS and CDR2 YFSETQ. The CDR3 protein is CASSLAFSGSADTQYF. Written as DNA, the CDR3 is TGCGCCAGCAGCTTGGCCTTTAGCGGGAGCGCAGATACGCAGTATTTT.

This chain connects TRBV3-1 (or the pseudogene TRBV3-2) to TRBJ1-2, with D uncertain. This CDR3 comprises 12 residues. Germline loops: CDR1 LGHDT, CDR2 YNNKEL (reference sequence). Trimming took off 3 bases at V and 7 bases at J, with 9 bases between the two ends. The CDR3 nucleotides read TGTGCCAGCAGCCAGGCCTCTCGTGGCTACACCTTC. Protein sequence: CASSQASRGYTF.

Only a few counts were recorded for this clone. The chain combines TRBV30 with TRBJ1-6; D gene unclear. The V end lost 3 bases, the J end lost 7 bases, and 13 bases lay between the germline ends. This CDR3 contains 14 residues. Germline CDR1 and CDR2: GTSNPN and SVGIG (reference sequence). In DNA, the CDR3 is TGTGCCTGGAGCCCTCGGACTAACAATTCACCCCTCCACTTT. This codes for CAWSPRTNNSPLHF.

This chain uses TRBV20-1 with TRBJ2-3, with D maybe TRBD1 (6 bases). This CDR3 is built from 16 residues. Looked up from germline, CDR1 is DFQATT and CDR2 is SNEGSKA (reference sequence). Trimming left V 3 bases short and J 0 bases short, with 16 bases between. CDR3 nucleotide sequence: TGCAGTGCTAGTGTGGCAGGGGATACTAGCACAGATACGCAGTATTTT. Amino acids: CSASVAGDTSTDTQYF.

The chain links TRBV28 to TRBJ2-3; 9 bases line up with TRBD2. J lost 2 bases, V lost 7 bases, and 4 bases had no gene match. The CDR3 has 14 residues. Germline CDR1 and CDR2: MDHEN and SYDVKM. The CDR3 region has the DNA TGTGCCAGCACCCTAGCGGGACTCACAGATACGCAGTATTTT. Protein: CASTLAGLTDTQYF.

The V call is TRBV28, the J call TRBJ2-7; D unclear. From germline, CDR1 is MDHEN and CDR2 SYDVKM. Trimming cost V 7 bases and J 1 base, with 11 bases left between them. This CDR3 contains 13 residues. The CDR3 reads CASTLPGSYEQYF. In DNA, the CDR3 is TGTGCCAGCACCTTACCCGGGTCCTACGAGCAGTACTTC.

This sequence joins TRBV30 and TRBJ1-5; 7 bases map to TRBD1. V trimming: 3 bases; J trimming: 5 bases; junction bases outside the gene matches: 7. Germline CDR1 is GTSNPN and CDR2 is SVGIG (reference sequence). The CDR3 sequence is 14 residues long. This CDR3 reads CAWRRQGDYQPQHF. As DNA, the CDR3 is TGTGCCTGGAGAAGACAGGGAGATTATCAGCCCCAGCATTTT.

The CDR3 DNA sequence: TGTGCCAGCTCACCAGACCACTACTTTAATGAAAAACTGTTTTTT. It is translated as CASSPDHYFNEKLFF. The chain joins TRBV18 to TRBJ1-4; D gene uncertain. Trimming removed 2 bases at V and 4 bases at J, with 11 bases between. The V gene's germline CDR1 is KGHSH and CDR2 LQKENI. The CDR3 covers 15 residues.

This clone was picked up a small number of times. The V and J genes are TRBV19 and TRBJ2-1, with TRBD2 identical over 8 bases. The length of the CDR3 is 15 residues. Germline lookup yields CDR1 LNHDA and CDR2 SQIVND (reference sequence). V shed 7 bases and J 3 bases; nucleotides not matched to a gene: 8. The CDR3 reads CASMKREGIYNEQFF. DNA for the CDR3: TGTGCCAGTATGAAACGGGAGGGAATCTACAATGAGCAGTTCTTC.

Note on this clone: The sample holds other DNA sequences that translate to the same CDR3. This chain joins TRBV5-1 and TRBJ1-1; D not resolved. V was clipped by 4 bases and J by 11 bases, with 12 bases between them. The CDR3 runs 11 residues. CDR1 and CDR2 from the germline V gene are SGHRS and YFSETQ. CDR3 DNA sequence: TGCGCCAGCAGCCTGGACCGAGAGGCTTTCTTT. Residues: CASSLDREAFF.

This rearrangement joins TRBV27 to TRBJ1-4; 7 bases agree with TRBD1. Germline-derived CDR1 and CDR2 are MNHEY and SMNVEV (reference sequence). This CDR3 has 15 amino acids. The V segment lost 6 bases and the J segment 0 bases; nucleotides outside the gene matches: 4. CDR3 sequence (DNA): TGTGCCAGCAGCCCGACAGGGACAACTAATGAAAAACTGTTTTTT. This sequence encodes CASSPTGTTNEKLFF.

The CDR3 coding sequence is TGTGCCAGTAGTTCGCCCCAGGGGCTATTCAGGTCCGAGCAGTACTTC. This sequence encodes CASSSPQGLFRSEQYF. The genes are TRBV19 and TRBJ2-7, with a possible D match to TRBD1 (6 bases). Germline V CDR1 and CDR2: LNHDA, SQIVND (reference sequence). The germline V and J ends were trimmed by 5 bases and 6 bases, with 23 bases remaining between them. The CDR3 spans 16 residues.

This clone appeared a few times. The chain employs TRBV2 and TRBJ1-2; D call uncertain. Looked up from germline, CDR1 is SNHLY and CDR2 is FYNNEI. The CDR3 has 14 residues. V shed 5 bases and J shed 5 bases, with 15 bases lying between them. The CDR3 protein is CASSLAGGWYGYTF. Written as DNA, the CDR3 is TGTGCCAGCAGTTTGGCAGGCGGGTGGTATGGCTACACCTTC.

The V and J genes are TRBV6-5 and TRBJ2-7; D is undetermined. Trimming removed 0 bases from V and 5 bases from J, with 11 bases in between. The length of the CDR3 is 14 residues. Germline V gives CDR1 MNHEY, CDR2 SVGAGI. DNA for the CDR3: TGTGCCAGCAGTTACTCCGGCAGGCAACACGAGCAGTACTTC. It is translated as CASSYSGRQHEQYF.

This clone was counted a single time. The chain has TRBV7-9 and TRBJ2-5, with TRBD2 identical over 11 bases. In germline, CDR1 is SEHNR, CDR2 FQNEAQ (reference sequence). Trimming at V came to 5 bases and at J to 3 bases, leaving 8 bases not matched to a gene. The CDR3 extends over 16 amino acids. The CDR3 here is CASSLGLAGIEETQYF. CDR3 sequence (DNA): TGTGCCAGCAGCCTCGGACTAGCGGGTATCGAAGAGACCCAGTACTTC.

The V and J genes are TRBV9 and TRBJ2-2; 9 nucleotides agree with TRBD1. Germline CDR1 reads SGDLS; CDR2 reads YYNGEE. The V and J ends lost 3 bases and 0 bases, in that order; junction bases with no gene match: 9. The CDR3 contains 18 residues. CDR3 nucleotide sequence: TGTGCCAGCAGCGCCGGGACAGGGATACCCCCGAACACCGGGGAGCTGTTTTTT. Translating gives CASSAGTGIPPNTGELFF.

This clone was seen only once. This chain links TRBV5-1 with TRBJ2-7; perhaps TRBD1 as D (6 bases). The V gene's germline CDR1 is SGHRS and CDR2 YFSETQ. The CDR3 is made up of 14 amino acids. The V end was cut by 1 base, the J end by 1 base, with 9 bases between. The CDR3 DNA sequence: TGCGCCAGCAGCTTGTTAGGGGGTTCCTACGAGCAGTACTTC. Translating gives CASSLLGGSYEQYF.

The chain carries TRBV7-8 and TRBJ2-2, with 7 bases identical to TRBD2. This CDR3 is built from 19 residues. Trimming at V came to 5 bases and at J to 1 base, leaving 16 bases not matched to a gene. Germline V gene sequence: CDR1 SGHVS, CDR2 FQNEAQ. The CDR3 is CASSHRGRREFGNTGELFF. DNA for the CDR3: TGTGCCAGCAGCCATCGGGGACGGCGGGAGTTCGGGAACACCGGGGAGCTGTTTTTT.

The CDR3 DNA is TGTGCCAGCAGCCAGGATCCTAGTGCTTCCTACAATGAGCAGTTCTTC. This encodes CASSQDPSASYNEQFF. This chain links TRBV4-2 with TRBJ2-1; D is ambiguous. Trimming removed 3 bases from V and 1 base from J, with 13 bases in between. This CDR3 has 16 residues. CDR1 is LGHNA and CDR2 is YNFKEQ in the germline V gene.

The chain is built from TRBV7-3 and TRBJ2-7, with 8 bases fitting TRBD2. Germline V gene data show CDR1 as SGHTA and CDR2 as FQGTGA. Trimming took 6 bases from V and 2 from J; bases not matched to a gene: 9. The CDR3 length is 15 residues. CDR3 sequence (DNA): TGTGCCAGCAGTCGCGCGACGGGAGGGCCCTACGAGCAGTACTTC. Translated: CASSRATGGPYEQYF.

The chain is built from TRBV5-1 and TRBJ2-7; TRBD1 matches at 9 bases. V shed 3 bases and J 3 bases; nucleotides not matched to a gene: 10. The CDR3 loop spans 16 amino acids. From germline, CDR1 is SGHRS and CDR2 YFSETQ. CDR3 DNA sequence: TGCGCCAGCAGCTCTCTAAGCCGGGACAGGGTCTACGAGCAGTACTTC. Amino acid sequence: CASSSLSRDRVYEQYF.

The chain combines TRBV29-1 with TRBJ1-2; possible D gene TRBD1, 5 bases. V lost 4 bases, J lost 4 bases, and 16 bases lay in between. This CDR3 spans 14 amino acids. Germline CDR1 and CDR2: SQVTM and ANQGSEA. Here the CDR3 DNA reads TGCAGCGTTGGCGCGGGGCAACGTTCCTATGGCTACACCTTC. It translates to CSVGAGQRSYGYTF.

This clone was observed a few times. V and J are TRBV28 and TRBJ1-3, with no clear D. The CDR3 spans 18 residues. Trimming removed 1 base at V and 0 bases at J, with 16 bases between. Germline-derived CDR1 and CDR2 are MDHEN and SYDVKM. In DNA, the CDR3 is TGTGCCAGCAGTTTATTGGTACGGGGATCCTCCTCTGGAAACACCATATATTTT. Translated: CASSLLVRGSSSGNTIYF.

The J gene is TRBJ2-7, the V gene TRBV5-1; 7 bases match TRBD1. Looked up from germline, CDR1 is SGHRS and CDR2 is YFSETQ. CDR3 length: 14 residues. The J segment lost 4 bases and the V segment lost 2 bases, leaving 6 bases of the junction unmatched. The CDR3 DNA reads TGCGCCAGCAGCTTAACGGGACAGCCTTACGAGCAGTACTTC. Protein: CASSLTGQPYEQYF.

V is TRBV4-3 and J is TRBJ1-4, with D maybe TRBD1 (6 bases). The germline V gene has CDR1 LGHNA and CDR2 YSLEER. V was shortened by 4 bases and J by 5 bases, with 14 bases between the two germline ends. The CDR3 runs 15 residues. Here the CDR3 reads CASSRHRGHNEKLFF. CDR3 in DNA: TGCGCCAGCAGCCGCCATAGGGGACACAATGAAAAACTGTTTTTT.

The chain recombines TRBV10-3 with TRBJ2-7, with 10 nucleotides matching TRBD1. CDR3 size: 14 residues. V shed 10 bases, J shed 1 base, and the junction held 7 bases outside the gene matches. Germline CDR1 ENHRY, CDR2 SYGVKD. CDR3 DNA: TGTGCCACAGAACCGGGACAGGGGTCCTACGAGCAGTACTTC. Translated: CATEPGQGSYEQYF.

The genes are TRBV3-1 (or the pseudogene TRBV3-2) and TRBJ2-3; 10 bases line up with TRBD2. The CDR3 extends over 16 amino acids. V shed 1 base, J shed 6 bases, and the junction held 7 bases outside the gene matches. Germline CDR1 and CDR2: LGHDT and YNNKEL (reference sequence). The CDR3 sequence is CASSQGWLAGADTQYF. The CDR3 bases are TGTGCCAGCAGCCAAGGCTGGCTAGCGGGAGCGGATACGCAGTATTTT.

J is TRBJ1-2 and V is TRBV7-8; maybe TRBD1 (5 bases). The germline V gene has CDR1 SGHVS and CDR2 FQNEAQ. The germline V and J ends were trimmed by 6 bases and 1 base, with 15 bases remaining between them. This CDR3 is built from 15 residues. CDR3 amino acids: CASRPQGSFNYGYTF. CDR3 DNA sequence: TGTGCCAGCAGACCCCAGGGTTCCTTTAACTATGGCTACACCTTC.

The chain is built from TRBV12-3 or TRBV12-4 and TRBJ2-5; D might be TRBD2 (7 bases). Trimming left V 10 bases short and J 5 bases short, with 17 bases between. The CDR3 contains 13 residues. Written as DNA, the CDR3 is TGTGCCATCAAGGGGGGGAGGCACGAGACCCAGTACTTC. It is translated as CAIKGGRHETQYF.